The present entry profiles one T cell receptor (beta chain) with its context. The data were taken from a study of blood T cell repertoires in COVID-19. For the study at large: PBMCs, B-cell-depleted T cells, or T cells were the source of the cDNA or gDNA that made up the material.

Followed longitudinally, the Seattle patients had been enrolled during active infection. Original processing methods: Nucleated cell number was recorded as an estimate derived from reference gene primer amplification. Sequenced by immunoSEQ multiplex PCR; TCRdb stores in-frame clones only, minus some. V and J calls and clone size come straight from that table; D and trimming were deduced from the DNA. The table lists around 260,000 clones, 70% to 85% of them singletons, with 0.87% in the top ten. The sample comprised peripheral blood. This sequence was found in a human donor with COVID-19, enrolled during active disease. The donor label of this sample is uncertain.

This CDR3 reads CASSGTGGEQFF. The CDR3 nucleotides read TGTGCCAGCAGTGGGACAGGGGGTGAGCAGTTCTTC. The V and J genes are TRBV28 and TRBJ2-1, with TRBD1 identical over 11 bases. The ends lost 5 bases at V and 9 bases at J; junction bases unmatched: 0. From germline, CDR1 is MDHEN and CDR2 SYDVKM. The length of the CDR3 is 12 residues.